This passage covers 10 T cell receptor beta chains from one sample sequenced in a study of T-cell reconstitution after alpha-beta-depleted transplantation in children. Unique molecular identifiers featured in how the TCRbeta library was prepared. TCRdb reanalysed the PCR reads using MiXCR and keeps one entry per CDR3 protein. The table has about 470,000 distinct CDR3 sequences, 43% seen once. This specimen consisted of PBMCs, obtained before TCRalphabeta/CD19-depleted stem cell transplant. The receptors derive from a girl aged 2-10 years with aplastic anemia, due to receive a stem cell transplant.

The rearrangement uses TRBV29-1 and TRBJ1-1; D remains unclear. The CDR3 covers 12 residues. Germline V lookup: CDR1 SQVTM, CDR2 ANQGSEA. Trimming removed 4 bases from V and 0 bases from J, with 6 bases in between. CDR3 loop: CSVVALNTEAFF. CDR3 sequence (DNA): TGCAGCGTTGTAGCCTTGAACACTGAAGCTTTCTTT.

This clonotype has more than one count but fewer than ten. The chain joins TRBV5-1 to TRBJ1-5; TRBD1 matches at 7 bases. Germline CDR1 is SGHRS and CDR2 is YFSETQ. There are 14 residues in the CDR3. The junction had 4 bases not matched to a gene; V was cut back by 4 bases and J by 3 bases. DNA for the CDR3: TGCGCCAGCAGCCGAACAGGGGACAATCAGCCCCAGCATTTT. Residues: CASSRTGDNQPQHF.

This clonotype was seen ten or more times. The junction differs from germline at one of its ends, possibly a read error. This sequence joins TRBV15 and TRBJ1-2; D not resolved. From germline, CDR1 is LNHNV and CDR2 YYDKDF (reference sequence). This CDR3 is built from 11 residues. The CDR3 DNA reads TGTGCCACCAGCAGAGAAGGCCACCCCAGTTTC. Encoded protein: CATSREGHPSF. Supplemented by reference TRBV15 and TRBJ1-2, the full variable domain reads DAMVIQNPRYQVTQFGKPVTLSCSQTLNHNVMYWYQQKSSQAPKLLFHYYDKDFNNEADTPDNFQSRRPNTSFCFLDIRSPGLGDTAMYLCATSREGHPSFGSGTRLTVV.

This chain links TRBV12-3 or TRBV12-4 with TRBJ1-2; 8 bases fit TRBD1. V lost 6 bases and J lost 5; bases outside the gene matches: 11. The CDR3 is 15 amino acids. CDR3 sequence (DNA): TGTGCCAGCAGCCCGTCGGACAGGGATGGGTATGGCTACACCTTC. Protein sequence: CASSPSDRDGYGYTF.

This sequence joins TRBV6-5 and TRBJ2-5; TRBD1 matches at 8 bases. V shed 6 bases and J 5 bases; nucleotides not matched to a gene: 11. Germline assignment: CDR1 MNHEY and CDR2 SVGAGI. The CDR3 totals 15 residues. This CDR3 reads CASSYTTGGRETQYF. In DNA, the CDR3 is TGTGCCAGCAGCTACACCACAGGGGGACGGGAGACCCAGTACTTC.

This clonotype was observed a single time. This chain connects TRBV6-5 to TRBJ1-2; D ambiguous. This CDR3 spans 11 amino acids. V was shortened by 7 bases and J by 5 bases, with 8 bases between the two germline ends. The germline V gene has CDR1 MNHEY and CDR2 SVGAGI. In DNA form, the CDR3 reads TGTGCCAGCAATTCCGCTTATGGCTACACCTTC. Amino acids: CASNSAYGYTF.

V usage is TRBV28 and J usage is TRBJ2-5; a possible D gene is TRBD1 (5 bases). Deletions cut 2 bases from V and 1 base from J, with 11 bases between. The CDR3 loop spans 15 amino acids. Per the germline V gene, CDR1 is MDHEN and CDR2 is SYDVKM. CDR3 in amino acids: CASSLGRQTQETQYF. The CDR3 bases are TGTGCCAGCAGTTTAGGCAGACAGACCCAAGAGACCCAGTACTTC.

CDR3 DNA: TGCAGCGTCCAAACCCCCGGGACCTATGGGGGGGCCAAAGAGACCCAGTACTTC. Its protein product is CSVQTPGTYGGAKETQYF. The chain joins TRBV29-1 to TRBJ2-5; TRBD2 is a possible D gene (7 bases). The CDR3 has 18 residues. Germline assignment: CDR1 SQVTM and CDR2 ANQGSEA. V dropped 6 bases and J dropped 3 bases, with 29 bases sitting between them. The complete variable domain, with remaining parts taken from reference TRBV29-1 and TRBJ2-5, reads SAVISQKPSRDICQRGTSLTIQCQVDSQVTMMFWYRQQPGQSLTLIATANQGSEATYESGFVIDKFPISRPNLTFSTLTVSNMSPEDSSIYLCSVQTPGTYGGAKETQYFGPGTRLLVL.

V usage is TRBV6-2 or TRBV6-3 and J usage is TRBJ2-1; TRBD2 matches 11 bases. CDR1 and CDR2 (germline): MNHEY, SVGEGT. After removal of 2 bases from V and 6 bases from J, the junction contained 15 bases not matched to a gene. This CDR3 spans 19 amino acids. CDR3 loop: CASSYLSHSTSGSSNEQFF. CDR3 nucleotides: TGTGCCAGCAGTTACCTGAGCCACTCCACTAGCGGGAGTTCCAATGAGCAGTTCTTC.

In its sample, this clonotype was seen a few times. This rearrangement joins TRBV20-1 to TRBJ2-1; D gene uncertain. Germline V gene sequence: CDR1 DFQATT, CDR2 SNEGSKA (reference sequence). The CDR3 is 10 amino acids. Trimming took 5 bases from V and 6 from J, leaving 5 bases between them. In nucleotides, the CDR3 is TGCAGTGCTTTAGTCAATGAGCAGTTCTTC. Translation gives CSALVNEQFF.